This TCR beta chain stems from a study of human T cells and chemical hapten exposure. Study as a whole: On 2 cm by 2 cm of upper inner arm skin, sensitization was performed with 2% DPC. Patients had diphenylcyclopropenone applied to the scalp weekly throughout the approximately 22-week study. Alopecia universalis, totalis or areata was present in patients who were mostly female.

V shed 7 bases and J shed 8 bases, with 15 bases lying between them. The CDR3 consists of 13 residues. Germline assignment: CDR1 SNHLY and CDR2 FYNNEI. The time point was: patch test 1, 2 weeks after DPC sensitization. Noted treatment: therapeutic diphenylcyclopropenone sensitization with weekly scalp DPC. TCRdb re-called the RACE reads through MiXCR, storing one row per CDR3 protein. The sample has around 300,000 distinct CDR3 sequences, approximately 6.9% seen once; the top ten hold 7.5% to 8.5%. This clonotype appeared many times. The rearrangement uses TRBV2 and TRBJ1-5; D is uncertain. This specimen was whole blood, taken in connection with sensitization to the hapten diphenylcyclopropenone (DPC). The TCR sequence derives from a woman in her late teens or twenties with alopecia areata. Some clones in this sample may be carry-over from other donors' samples. The CDR3 region is CASTGNLREPQHF. CDR3 nucleotide sequence: TGTGCCAGCACCGGTAATCTTAGAGAGCCCCAGCATTTT.